This T cell receptor beta chain was obtained from a study of blood T cell repertoires in COVID-19. Study-wide context: Samples of COVID-19 (acute and convalescent) were obtained from the United States, Italy and Spain.

The length of the CDR3 is 17 residues. The trim removed 3 bases at V and 4 bases at J, leaving 15 bases unmatched. Germline V lookup: CDR1 GTSNPN, CDR2 SVGIG (reference sequence). Authors' methods: Estimated nucleated cell counts came from reference gene primer amplification. Repertoires were generated with immunoSEQ multiplex PCR, while TCRdb's copy carries only in-frame clones and drops some. That table gives V, J and clone size, and the DNA gave D and trimming. The table shows about 45,000 clones, with roughly nine tenths occurring only once. The receptor's source is a woman of 80 years or more in a cohort sampled during active or convalescent COVID-19. What was sequenced was peripheral blood. This chain connects TRBV30 to TRBJ2-1; 7 nucleotides match TRBD2. For the CDR3, the DNA is TGTGCCTGGAGCCCCTCTCTCGGGGCTAGCGGATACAATGAGCAGTTCTTC. The encoded protein is CAWSPSLGASGYNEQFF.